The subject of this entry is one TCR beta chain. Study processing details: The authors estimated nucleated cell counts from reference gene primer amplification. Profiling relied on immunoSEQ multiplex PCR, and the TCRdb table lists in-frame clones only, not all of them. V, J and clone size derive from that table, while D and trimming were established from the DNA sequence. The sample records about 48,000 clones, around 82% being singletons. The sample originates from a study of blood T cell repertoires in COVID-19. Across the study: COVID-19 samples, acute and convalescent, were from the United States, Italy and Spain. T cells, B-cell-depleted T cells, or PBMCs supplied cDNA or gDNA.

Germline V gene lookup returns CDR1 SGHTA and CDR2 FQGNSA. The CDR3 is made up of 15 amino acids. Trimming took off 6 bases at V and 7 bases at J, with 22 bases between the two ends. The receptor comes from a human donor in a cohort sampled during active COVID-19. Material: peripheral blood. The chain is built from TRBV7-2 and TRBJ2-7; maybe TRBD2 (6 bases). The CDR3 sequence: CASRGCLRTNGEQYF. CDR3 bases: TGTGCCAGCAGGGGCTGCCTTAGGACTAATGGAGAGCAGTACTTC.